This T cell receptor beta chain derives from a study of cytomegalovirus exposure and HLA in healthy donors. Study-wide findings and caveats: Reports showed the classifier diagnosing cytomegalovirus status with high specificity and sensitivity.

The PCR made use of 60 Vbeta and 13 Jbeta primers. Method: immunoSEQ multiplex PCR; TCRdb's copy keeps in-frame clones and lacks some. The repertoire has about 190,000 clones, almost 80% of them found once; the top ten carry over 1.5%. This clone was found a few times. Its matching antigen is unknown. Trimming cost V 5 bases and J 6 bases; bases outside gene matches: 8. The CDR3 spans 14 residues. CDR1 is MDHEN, CDR2 SYDVKM, per germline. The receptor's source is a woman aged 18-29 years in good health and CMV-seronegative. V usage is TRBV28 and J usage is TRBJ2-7; 9 nucleotides agree with TRBD1. Sequencing used PBMCs. The CDR3 nucleotides read TGTGCCAGCAGTCACCCCGGGACAGGGAGCGAGCAGTACTTC. This translates into CASSHPGTGSEQYF.